The 12 T cell receptor beta chains in this list originate from one sample, sequenced in a study of T cell responses to AZD1222 COVID-19 vaccine. Produced via immunoSEQ multiplex PCR; TCRdb's table is partial and in-frame only. The profile shows about 97,000 clones, approximately 90% of them singletons. Sequencing used peripheral blood, obtained on day 0 of AZD1222 vaccination. Source of these receptors: an adult in good health.

Judged by abundance, this clone is medium-sized. CDR3 sequence reads: CASSEEAGSTDTQYF. CDR3 DNA sequence: TGTGCCAGCAGTGAAGAGGCGGGGAGCACAGATACGCAGTATTTT. This chain joins TRBV6-4 and TRBJ2-3; D may be TRBD2 (6 bases). Trimming pared 3 bases from V and 0 bases from J, leaving 10 bases between. CDR1 and CDR2 (germline): MRHNA, SNTAGT. The CDR3 totals 15 residues.

The V gene is TRBV11-2, the J gene TRBJ2-1, with D perhaps TRBD2 (6 bases). V dropped 6 bases and J dropped 3 bases, with 9 bases sitting between them. Germline V gene lookup returns CDR1 SGHAT and CDR2 FQNNGV. This CDR3 is 13 amino acids long. In nucleotides, the CDR3 is TGTGCCAGCAGGCCGGGACTCTACAATGAGCAGTTCTTC. It translates to CASRPGLYNEQFF.

The chain is built from TRBV6-2 or TRBV6-3 and TRBJ1-2; unclear D gene. In germline, CDR1 is MNHEY, CDR2 SVGEGT. The CDR3 is 14 amino acids. Trimming took 2 bases from V and 0 from J, leaving 7 bases between them. CDR3 coding DNA: TGTGCCAGCAGTTACCCGACGGCTAACTATGGCTACACCTTC. This encodes CASSYPTANYGYTF.

The chain is built from TRBV3-1 (or the pseudogene TRBV3-2) and TRBJ1-5; D remains unclear. Germline values: CDR1 LGHDT, CDR2 YNNKEL (reference sequence). This CDR3 is 17 amino acids long. Trimming took 0 bases from V and 1 from J, leaving 13 bases between them. The CDR3 sequence: CASSQDLIGRSNQPQHF. The CDR3 DNA sequence: TGTGCCAGCAGCCAAGATCTAATCGGGAGGAGCAATCAGCCCCAGCATTTT.

The V and J genes are TRBV5-8 and TRBJ1-2; D is undetermined. This CDR3 contains 14 residues. V was clipped by 0 bases and J by 0 bases, with 6 bases between them. Germline V CDR1 and CDR2: SGHTS, YDEGEE. Here the CDR3 reads CASSLGPTNYGYTF. In nucleotides, the CDR3 is TGTGCCAGCAGCTTGGGTCCAACTAACTATGGCTACACCTTC.

The chain employs TRBV30 and TRBJ1-1, with 7 positions matching TRBD1. Losses at the gene ends were 3 bases for V and 4 bases for J; bases not matched to a gene: 5. This CDR3 spans 13 amino acids. Germline CDR1 and CDR2: GTSNPN and SVGIG (reference sequence). For the CDR3, the DNA is TGTGCCTGGAGGGCACAGGGGCGCACTGAAGCTTTCTTT. This encodes CAWRAQGRTEAFF.

This clone was picked up one time. The rearrangement uses TRBV19 and TRBJ2-1; 10 bases match TRBD2. Losses at the gene ends were 7 bases for V and 1 base for J; bases not matched to a gene: 7. The CDR3 loop spans 16 amino acids. Germline CDR1 is LNHDA and CDR2 is SQIVND (reference sequence). The CDR3 region has the DNA TGTGCCAGTAAATGGAGCGGGGGGGCGTCCTACAATGAGCAGTTCTTC. Translated, it gives CASKWSGGASYNEQFF.

The genes are TRBV7-2 and TRBJ1-1, with D possibly matching TRBD1 (5 bases). The CDR3 is 15 amino acids. Trimming shortened V by 3 bases and J by 3 bases, and 14 bases separated the two germline ends. Germline V gene sequence: CDR1 SGHTA, CDR2 FQGNSA. The CDR3, as DNA: TGTGCCAGCAGCTTGAGGGGAGCGTCAGACACTGAAGCTTTCTTT. It specifies CASSLRGASDTEAFF.

The chain has TRBV2 and TRBJ1-2; TRBD1 matches 7 bases. Germline loops: CDR1 SNHLY, CDR2 FYNNEI. The length of the CDR3 is 14 residues. V lost 7 bases and J lost 8; bases outside the gene matches: 13. CDR3 DNA sequence: TGTGCCAGCATCCCCGGTGCGGGACAGTACGGCTACACCTTC. This codes for CASIPGAGQYGYTF.

The chain is built from TRBV11-2 and TRBJ2-1, with 14 bases that match TRBD2. Germline CDR1 and CDR2: SGHAT and FQNNGV. The CDR3 extends over 18 amino acids. Trimming at V came to 4 bases and at J to 1 base, leaving 6 bases not matched to a gene. CDR3 amino acids: CASSSGTSGSVSYNEQFF. The CDR3 DNA reads TGTGCCAGCAGCTCCGGGACTAGCGGGAGCGTGTCCTACAATGAGCAGTTCTTC.

This chain joins TRBV6-1 and TRBJ1-1, with 9 nucleotides matching TRBD1. CDR3 length: 18 residues. CDR1 MNHNS and CDR2 SASEGT come from the germline V gene. J gave up 4 bases and V 0 bases, and 12 bases lay outside the gene matches. CDR3 nucleotide sequence: TGTGCCAGCAGTGAAGCGTCCCGGGACAGGGTGGGGGGCACTGAAGCTTTCTTT. It yields the protein CASSEASRDRVGGTEAFF.

This sequence joins TRBV14 and TRBJ1-2; D might be TRBD1 (5 bases). CDR3 size: 15 residues. The ends were cut back, 4 bases at V and 3 bases at J, with 15 bases in the middle. The germline gives CDR1 SGHDN, CDR2 FVKESK. This CDR3 is CASSLSGRKDYGYTF. CDR3 bases: TGTGCCAGCAGCCTCTCAGGGCGCAAGGACTATGGCTACACCTTC.